The 13 T cell receptor beta chains in this list originate from one sample, sequenced in a study of T-cell memory formation after mild COVID-19. TCRdb re-analysed the 5' RACE reads in MiXCR, keeping a single row per CDR3 protein. The profile shows about 350,000 distinct CDR3 sequences, around 13% of them singletons. Sequencing was carried out using PBMCs or a T cell subset sorted from them (not recorded which). The origin of the receptors is a man younger than 35 who had mild COVID-19 (a few samples of this study predate the infection). Cell type and time point are not known.

This chain joins TRBV6-6 and TRBJ1-1; possibly TRBD1 for D (6 bases). Trimming cost V 6 bases and J 1 base, with 9 bases left between them. There are 13 residues in the CDR3. Per the germline V gene, CDR1 is MNHNY and CDR2 is SVGAGI (reference sequence). Here the CDR3 reads CASRPQGNTEAFF. The DNA for the CDR3 is TGTGCCAGCAGACCACAGGGGAACACTGAAGCTTTCTTT.

This rearrangement joins TRBV7-9 to TRBJ2-7, with 11 bases identical to TRBD1. The length of the CDR3 is 16 residues. CDR1 is SEHNR and CDR2 is FQNEAQ in the germline V gene (reference sequence). The trim removed 5 bases at V and 4 bases at J, leaving 10 bases unmatched. The CDR3 nucleotides read TGTGCCAGCAGCGAAACAGGACAGGGGGCAGGGTACGAGCAGTACTTC. Its protein product is CASSETGQGAGYEQYF. Full variable domain (outside the CDR3, taken from reference TRBV7-9 and TRBJ2-7): DTGVSQNPRHKITKRGQNVTFRCDPISEHNRLYWYRQTLGQGPEFLTYFQNEAQLEKSRLLSDRFSAERPKGSFSTLEIQRTEQGDSAMYLCASSETGQGAGYEQYFGPGTRLTVT.

In this sample, this clonotype turned up many times. The chain carries TRBV7-2 and TRBJ2-1; the D gene could be TRBD1 or TRBD2 (5 bases each). The CDR3 consists of 15 residues. V was clipped by 4 bases and J by 3 bases, with 13 bases between them. Germline V gene lookup returns CDR1 SGHTA and CDR2 FQGNSA. CDR3 bases: TGTGCCAGCAGCTGGAAATGGGGGAACTACAATGAGCAGTTCTTC. This sequence encodes CASSWKWGNYNEQFF. Looking up the rest from reference TRBV7-2 and TRBJ2-1 gives the full variable domain: GAGVSQSPSNKVTEKGKDVELRCDPISGHTALYWYRQSLGQGLEFLIYFQGNSAPDKSGLPSDRFSAERTGGSVSTLTIQRTQQEDSAVYLCASSWKWGNYNEQFFGPGTRLTVL.

This clonotype was counted between two and nine times. The J gene is TRBJ2-2, the V gene TRBV24-1; a weak D match, TRBD1 (5 bases). The CDR3 length is 17 residues. Trimming removed 4 bases from V and 2 bases from J, with 16 bases in between. From germline, CDR1 is KGHDR and CDR2 SFDVKD. Here the CDR3 DNA reads TGTGCCACCAGTGACTCCCGCCGGACATTTAACACCGGGGAGCTGTTTTTT. Translated, it gives CATSDSRRTFNTGELFF.

The rearrangement links TRBV5-1 to TRBJ2-3, with 8 bases matching TRBD1. Germline trimming cut 0 bases from V and 1 base from J; bases unmatched to any gene: 4. Per the germline V gene, CDR1 is SGHRS and CDR2 is YFSETQ. This CDR3 comprises 16 residues. The CDR3 region is CASSLAPTGGTDTQYF. CDR3 bases: TGCGCCAGCAGCTTGGCCCCGACAGGGGGCACAGATACGCAGTATTTT. Drawing the rest from reference TRBV5-1 and TRBJ2-3, the complete variable domain is KAGVTQTPRYLIKTRGQQVTLSCSPISGHRSVSWYQQTPGQGLQFLFEYFSETQRNKGNFPGRFSGRQFSNSRSEMNVSTLELGDSALYLCASSLAPTGGTDTQYFGPGTRLTVL.

This clonotype was picked up many times. The J gene is TRBJ2-7, the V gene TRBV7-9, with D hard to call. Trimming removed 5 bases at V and 4 bases at J, with 9 bases between. Germline V CDR1 and CDR2: SEHNR, FQNEAQ (reference sequence). The CDR3 runs 12 residues. In nucleotides, the CDR3 is TGTGCCAGCAGCATTTCTGTTTACGAGCAGTACTTC. Translated, it gives CASSISVYEQYF.

This clonotype was picked up a small number of times. The rearrangement joins TRBV6-2 or TRBV6-3 to TRBJ2-5; perhaps TRBD2 as D (6 bases). The CDR3 extends over 15 amino acids. Germline CDR1 is MNHEY and CDR2 is SVGEGT. Trimming took off 5 bases at V and 1 base at J, with 14 bases between the two ends. CDR3 region: CASSGRGEVQETQYF. The DNA of the CDR3 is TGTGCCAGCAGTGGCCGTGGGGAGGTCCAAGAGACCCAGTACTTC.

The rearrangement uses TRBV7-9 and TRBJ1-2, with 9 bases that match TRBD1. The trim removed 8 bases at V and 5 bases at J, leaving 9 bases unmatched. The CDR3 totals 14 residues. The germline CDR1 and CDR2 sequences are SEHNR and FQNEAQ (reference sequence). CDR3 sequence (DNA): TGTGCCAGCGAATCGACAGGGGGAGATTATGGCTACACCTTC. Translation gives CASESTGGDYGYTF.

Concerning this clonotype itself: An end of the junction does not agree with germline; a read error may underlie this. The chain joins TRBV28 to TRBJ1-5, with TRBD1 matching 8 bases. The germline CDR1 and CDR2 sequences are MDHEN and SYDVKM. CDR3 length equals 17 residues. This chain's CDR3 is CASRAAAWTGSIQPQHF. For the CDR3, the DNA is TGTGCCAGCCGCGCGGCGGCGTGGACAGGGAGCATTCAGCCCCAGCATTTT.

This clonotype was observed once. V and J are TRBV9 and TRBJ1-4; perhaps TRBD1 as D (6 bases). Looked up from germline, CDR1 is SGDLS and CDR2 is YYNGEE. The CDR3 consists of 14 residues. V was pared by 7 bases and J by 8 bases, with 18 bases between. The CDR3 DNA follows: TGTGCCAGCGCCTGGGGGGCCGAGGAGGAAAAACTGTTTTTT. This gives the protein CASAWGAEEEKLFF.

The sample holds many counts of this clonotype. The chain links TRBV7-3 to TRBJ2-7, with 8 bases lining up with TRBD1. Germline lookup yields CDR1 SGHTA and CDR2 FQGTGA. Trimming took 1 base from V and 5 from J; bases not matched to a gene: 4. CDR3 length: 14 residues. The CDR3 loop reads CASSLNAGGHEQYF. The CDR3 nucleotides read TGTGCCAGCAGCTTAAATGCAGGGGGCCACGAGCAGTACTTC.

The chain links TRBV5-1 to TRBJ2-4; D might be TRBD1 (6 bases). The length of the CDR3 is 13 residues. Trimming cost V 2 bases and J 4 bases, with 7 bases left between them. CDR1 and CDR2 from the germline V gene are SGHRS and YFSETQ. DNA of the CDR3: TGCGCCAGCAGCTTCGGACAGAAAAACATTCAGTACTTC. Its protein is CASSFGQKNIQYF.

This clonotype has only a few counts. The V call is TRBV12-3 or TRBV12-4, the J call TRBJ1-6, with D unclear. This CDR3 comprises 12 residues. With 3 bases removed from V and 9 bases from J, the gap between germline ends came to 6 bases. CDR3 coding DNA: TGTGCCAGCAGTTTGACCTTTTCACCCCTCCACTTT. Its protein is CASSLTFSPLHF.